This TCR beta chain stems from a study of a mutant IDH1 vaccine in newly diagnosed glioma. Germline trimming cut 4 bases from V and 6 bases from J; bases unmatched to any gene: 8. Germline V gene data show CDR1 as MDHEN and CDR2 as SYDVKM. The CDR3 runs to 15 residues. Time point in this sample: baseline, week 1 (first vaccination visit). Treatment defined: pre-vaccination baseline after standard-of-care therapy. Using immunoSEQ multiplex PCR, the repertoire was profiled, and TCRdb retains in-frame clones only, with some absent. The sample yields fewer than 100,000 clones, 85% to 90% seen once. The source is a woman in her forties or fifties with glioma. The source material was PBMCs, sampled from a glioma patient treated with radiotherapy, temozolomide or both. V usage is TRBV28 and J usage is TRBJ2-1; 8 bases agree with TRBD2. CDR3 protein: CASSSAGGEGNEQFF. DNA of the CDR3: TGTGCCAGCAGTTCGGCGGGAGGAGAAGGCAATGAGCAGTTCTTC. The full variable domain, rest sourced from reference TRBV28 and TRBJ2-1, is DVKVTQSSRYLVKRTGEKVFLECVQDMDHENMFWYRQDPGLGLRLIYFSYDVKMKEKGDIPEGYSVSREKKERFSLILESASTNQTSMYLCASSSAGGEGNEQFFGPGTRLTVL.